Listed here are 11 T cell receptor beta chains from one sample, sequenced in a study of T cell changes during pregnancy in multiple sclerosis. The data were produced by immunoSEQ multiplex PCR, yet TCRdb's version contains in-frame clones alone and is incomplete. The profile shows about 70,000 clones, just over 90% of them singletons. Sequenced here: peripheral blood, sampled in the second trimester of pregnancy. These receptors were obtained from a female donor in good health, enrolled as a control in a pregnancy study.

The chain joins TRBV9 to TRBJ1-2; D not resolved. CDR3 length: 14 amino acids. Trimming took off 8 bases at V and 1 base at J, with 15 bases between the two ends. Germline assignment: CDR1 SGDLS and CDR2 YYNGEE. The CDR3 DNA is TGTGCCAGTTCTCCTCGCGGGGATAACTATGGCTACACCTTC. It translates to CASSPRGDNYGYTF.

V is TRBV27 and J is TRBJ1-6, with D maybe TRBD1 (5 bases). Between the trimmed V and J ends, which lost 7 bases and 8 bases, there was a span of 18 bases. The CDR3 totals 15 residues. Looked up from germline, CDR1 is MNHEY and CDR2 is SMNVEV (reference sequence). The CDR3 here is CASTYSPDTYSPLHF. CDR3 bases: TGTGCCAGCACCTACTCCCCGGACACTTATTCACCCCTCCACTTT.

The CDR3 loop reads CASSPRPGMEQYF. The CDR3 nucleotides read TGCGCCAGCAGCCCTCGACCGGGAATGGAGCAGTACTTC. This chain joins TRBV5-1 and TRBJ2-7; D may be TRBD2 (5 bases). Germline V gene data show CDR1 as SGHRS and CDR2 as YFSETQ. V was cut by 4 bases and J by 7 bases, with 15 bases left in between. There are 13 residues in the CDR3.

The rearrangement joins TRBV5-4 to TRBJ2-1; D is undetermined. V was pared by 4 bases and J by 0 bases, with 11 bases between. Germline assignment: CDR1 SGHNT and CDR2 YYREEE (reference sequence). The CDR3 contains 15 residues. CDR3 protein: CASSPPGYSYNEQFF. CDR3 sequence (DNA): TGTGCCAGCAGCCCACCCGGGTACTCCTACAATGAGCAGTTCTTC.

This clone occurred a few times. The chain carries TRBV19 and TRBJ1-2, with D perhaps TRBD1 (5 bases). V was clipped by 9 bases and J by 4 bases, with 24 bases between them. CDR3 length: 16 residues. Germline V CDR1 and CDR2: LNHDA, SQIVND (reference sequence). The CDR3 reads CASKHYVVDSAYGYTF. The CDR3 nucleotides read TGTGCCAGCAAACACTACGTGGTAGACAGTGCCTATGGCTACACCTTC.

The chain combines TRBV4-2 with TRBJ2-2; 7 bases agree with TRBD1. This CDR3 spans 17 amino acids. V gave up 1 base and J gave up 1 base; unmatched junction bases: 6. CDR1 LGHNA and CDR2 YNFKEQ come from the germline V gene. This CDR3 reads CASSQALGTENTGELFF. The CDR3 region has the DNA TGTGCCAGCAGCCAAGCCCTCGGGACAGAGAACACCGGGGAGCTGTTTTTT.

V usage is TRBV28 and J usage is TRBJ1-4; 10 nucleotides agree with TRBD1. The CDR3 is 15 residues long. CDR1 is MDHEN, CDR2 SYDVKM, per germline. Trimming removed 5 bases from V and 5 bases from J; junction bases left unmatched: 5. CDR3 sequence (DNA): TGTGCCAGCAGTCCCGGGACAGGGGTAAATGAAAAACTGTTTTTT. Translation: CASSPGTGVNEKLFF.

This chain joins TRBV15 and TRBJ1-2, with D possibly being TRBD1 (5 bases). The CDR3 length is 13 residues. Germline assignment: CDR1 LNHNV and CDR2 YYDKDF (reference sequence). The V and J ends lost 8 bases and 3 bases respectively, with 13 bases between them. The CDR3 DNA follows: TGTGCCACCCGACAGCTTCCGTACTATGGCTACACCTTC. Amino acid sequence: CATRQLPYYGYTF.

V gene TRBV7-2 combines with J gene TRBJ2-7; 7 bases match TRBD1. Germline V CDR1 and CDR2: SGHTA, FQGNSA. V shed 3 bases, J shed 0 bases, and the junction held 2 bases outside the gene matches. This CDR3 comprises 14 residues. Written as DNA, the CDR3 is TGTGCCAGCAGCTTCGACAGGGCCTCCTACGAGCAGTACTTC. This sequence encodes CASSFDRASYEQYF.

V and J are TRBV7-3 and TRBJ2-7, with no clear D. The CDR3 is 13 amino acids. V lost 7 bases to trimming and J lost 7 bases, with 17 bases between them. Germline V gene lookup returns CDR1 SGHTA and CDR2 FQGTGA. The CDR3 region is CASTPGGLVEQYF. The CDR3 DNA sequence: TGTGCCAGCACCCCTGGTGGTCTAGTTGAGCAGTACTTC.

The sample holds one count of this clone. The chain uses TRBV7-3 and TRBJ2-3, with 10 bases aligning to TRBD1. The CDR3 sequence is 15 residues long. The J segment lost 0 bases and the V segment lost 5 bases, leaving 2 bases of the junction unmatched. The V gene's germline CDR1 is SGHTA and CDR2 FQGTGA. CDR3 DNA sequence: TGTGCCAGCAGCGTGGGACAGGGGAGCACAGATACGCAGTATTTT. Protein: CASSVGQGSTDTQYF.